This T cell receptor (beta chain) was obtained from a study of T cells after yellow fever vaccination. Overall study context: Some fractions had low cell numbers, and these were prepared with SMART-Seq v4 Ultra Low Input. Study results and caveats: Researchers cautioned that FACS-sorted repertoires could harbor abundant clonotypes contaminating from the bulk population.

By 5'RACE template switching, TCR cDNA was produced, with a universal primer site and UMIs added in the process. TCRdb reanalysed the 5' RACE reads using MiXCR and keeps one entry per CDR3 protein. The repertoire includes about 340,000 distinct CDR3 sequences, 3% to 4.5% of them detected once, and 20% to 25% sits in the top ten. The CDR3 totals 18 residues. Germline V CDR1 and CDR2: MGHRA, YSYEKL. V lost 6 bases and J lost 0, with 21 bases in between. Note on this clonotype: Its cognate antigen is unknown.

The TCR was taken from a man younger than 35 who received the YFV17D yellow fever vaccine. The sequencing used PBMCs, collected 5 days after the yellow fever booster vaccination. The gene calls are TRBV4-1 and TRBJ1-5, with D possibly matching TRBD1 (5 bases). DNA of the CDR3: TGCGCCAGCAGTCTAATCCCCGATGGGGGGTATAGCAATCAGCCCCAGCATTTT. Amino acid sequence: CASSLIPDGGYSNQPQHF.